This record looks at one TCR beta chain sequence and its context. This CDR3 has 14 residues. Germline V lookup: CDR1 SNHLY, CDR2 FYNNEI. J lost 8 bases, V lost 9 bases, and 9 bases had no gene match. This sample is part of a study of technical replicates of blood from several donors. Generated by immunoSEQ multiplex PCR, the TCRdb table keeps only in-frame clones and is missing some. The repertoire consists of over 70,000 clones, with approximately 97% occurring once and the leading ten covering 0.2% to 0.25%. The V and J genes are TRBV2 and TRBJ1-6, with 8 bases matching TRBD1. The sequenced sample was T cells isolated from PBMCs. This receptor was obtained from a human donor in good health. CDR3 sequence: CASKPGQDYSPLHF. CDR3 nucleotides: TGTGCCAGTAAACCGGGACAGGATTATTCACCCCTCCACTTT.